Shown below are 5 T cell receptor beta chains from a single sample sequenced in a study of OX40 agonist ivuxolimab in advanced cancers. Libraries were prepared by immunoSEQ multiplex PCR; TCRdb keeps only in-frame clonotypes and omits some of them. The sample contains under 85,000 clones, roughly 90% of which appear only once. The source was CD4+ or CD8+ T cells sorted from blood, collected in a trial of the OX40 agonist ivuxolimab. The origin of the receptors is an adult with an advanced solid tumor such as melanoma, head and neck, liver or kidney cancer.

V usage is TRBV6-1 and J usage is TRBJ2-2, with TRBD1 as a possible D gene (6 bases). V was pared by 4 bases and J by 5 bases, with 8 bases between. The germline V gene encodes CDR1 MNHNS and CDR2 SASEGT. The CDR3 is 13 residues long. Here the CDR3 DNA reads TGTGCCAGCAGTGCTACAGGGACCGGGGAGCTGTTTTTT. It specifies CASSATGTGELFF.

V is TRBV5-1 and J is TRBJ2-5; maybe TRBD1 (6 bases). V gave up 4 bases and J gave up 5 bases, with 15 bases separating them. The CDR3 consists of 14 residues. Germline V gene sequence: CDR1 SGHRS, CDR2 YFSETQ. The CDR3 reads CASSPRQVRETQYF. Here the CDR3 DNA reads TGCGCCAGCAGCCCGAGACAGGTGAGGGAGACCCAGTACTTC.

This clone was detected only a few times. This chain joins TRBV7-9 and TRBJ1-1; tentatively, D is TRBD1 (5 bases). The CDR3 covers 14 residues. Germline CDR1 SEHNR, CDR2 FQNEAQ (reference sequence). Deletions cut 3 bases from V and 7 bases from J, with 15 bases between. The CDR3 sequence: CASSLAGTIREAFF. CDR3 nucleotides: TGTGCCAGCAGCTTGGCGGGGACTATCCGTGAAGCTTTCTTT. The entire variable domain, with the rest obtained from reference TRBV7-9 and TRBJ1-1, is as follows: DTGVSQNPRHKITKRGQNVTFRCDPISEHNRLYWYRQTLGQGPEFLTYFQNEAQLEKSRLLSDRFSAERPKGSFSTLEIQRTEQGDSAMYLCASSLAGTIREAFFGQGTRLTVV.

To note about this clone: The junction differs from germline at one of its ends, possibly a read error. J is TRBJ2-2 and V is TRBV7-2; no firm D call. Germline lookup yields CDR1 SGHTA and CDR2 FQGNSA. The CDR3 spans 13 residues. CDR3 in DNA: TGTGCCAGCAGCTTAGTGAACGCCGGGGAGCTGTTTTTT. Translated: CASSLVNAGELFF.

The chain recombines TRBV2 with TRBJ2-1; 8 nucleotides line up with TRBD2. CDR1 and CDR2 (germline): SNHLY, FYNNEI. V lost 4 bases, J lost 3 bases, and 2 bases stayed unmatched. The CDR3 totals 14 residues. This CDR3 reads CASSVSGVYNEQFF. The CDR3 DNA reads TGTGCCAGCAGTGTTAGCGGGGTCTACAATGAGCAGTTCTTC.